This TCR beta chain was sequenced during a study of CD8 T cells in ankylosing spondylitis. The study, taken as a whole, reports: Reactive arthritis synovial fluid and blood previously showed some of these motif variants. Ankylosing spondylitis blood seemed to carry a telltale TCR beta motif made of eight or nine highly homologous variants. According to the report, clones linked to the disease were significantly enriched in matched synovial fluid samples taken from ankylosing spondylitis patients. Those disease-linked clones were CD8+; they were also relatively rare in peripheral blood.

TCRdb reanalysed the 5' RACE reads using MiXCR and keeps one entry per CDR3 protein. This sample has 670,000 or so distinct CDR3 sequences, with roughly 19% found just once. This clonotype showed up just a few times. The antigen remains undetermined. Sample: blood, either unsorted or a sorted T cell fraction (not recorded which). The TCR originated in a male donor with ankylosing spondylitis.

The CDR3 reads CASSQEVDTNYGYTF. In DNA, the CDR3 is TGCGCCAGCAGCCAAGAGGTTGACACTAACTATGGCTACACCTTC. The V call is TRBV4-3, the J call TRBJ1-2; no definite D call. CDR3 size: 15 residues. Between the trimmed V and J ends, which lost 0 bases and 0 bases, there was a span of 8 bases. The V gene's germline CDR1 is LGHNA and CDR2 YSLEER.